The 16 T cell receptor beta chains listed next were all sequenced from one sample in a study of shared clonotypes between healthy human individuals (TCRdb year 2020). Library method: the immunoSEQ multiplex PCR assay. The table was pulled from immuneACCESS by TCRdb, which kept in-frame rearrangements only. Such tables lose some clones; where checked, under half of the loss comes from unresolved V genes, and the rest has no known cause. The sample table lists some 120,000 clones, around 68% of them with a count of one. 24% of the sample comes from the top ten. Sequencing was done on a sample of memory CD8+ T cells sorted from blood. Reading the label with the study, this specimen's cell subset or site is: CD45RO+ cells pooled with CCR7-negative TemRA cells. These receptors all come from a woman aged 25 to 39 in good health.

The chain joins TRBV18 to TRBJ2-1; tentatively, D is TRBD1 or TRBD2 (5 bases each). The CDR3 has 17 residues. Germline-derived CDR1 and CDR2 are KGHSH and LQKENI. V gave up 2 bases and J gave up 5 bases, with 19 bases separating them. This chain's CDR3 is CASSPSYRDGRHNEQFF. DNA for the CDR3: TGTGCCAGCTCACCATCATACCGGGACGGACGACACAATGAGCAGTTCTTC.

The chain links TRBV28 to TRBJ1-3; 9 bases map to TRBD1. There are 16 residues in the CDR3. V lost 5 bases, J lost 10 bases, and 15 bases stayed unmatched. Per germline, CDR1 MDHEN and CDR2 SYDVKM. CDR3 nucleotide sequence: TGTGCCAGCAGTAAACCGGGACAGGGACCCCGTCGTACCATATATTTT. Protein: CASSKPGQGPRRTIYF.

The chain combines TRBV15 with TRBJ1-2; TRBD1 is a possible D gene (5 bases). Trimming left V 5 bases short and J 2 bases short, with 12 bases between. The CDR3 is 14 amino acids. Germline V gene sequence: CDR1 LNHNV, CDR2 YYDKDF (reference sequence). This chain's CDR3 is CATSLFRGNYGYTF. CDR3 coding DNA: TGTGCCACCAGCTTGTTCCGGGGCAACTATGGCTACACCTTC. Supplemented by reference TRBV15 and TRBJ1-2, the full variable domain reads DAMVIQNPRYQVTQFGKPVTLSCSQTLNHNVMYWYQQKSSQAPKLLFHYYDKDFNNEADTPDNFQSRRPNTSFCFLDIRSPGLGDTAMYLCATSLFRGNYGYTFGSGTRLTVV.

The genes are TRBV27 and TRBJ2-7; 7 bases are shared with TRBD1. This CDR3 spans 13 amino acids. V lost 3 bases to trimming and J lost 6 bases; unmatched junction nucleotides: 5. Germline V gene data show CDR1 as MNHEY and CDR2 as SMNVEV (reference sequence). Here the CDR3 reads CASSFLQGSEQYF. The CDR3 DNA is TGTGCCAGCAGTTTTCTACAGGGGAGCGAGCAGTACTTC.

Points on this clone: One junction end disagrees with the germline gene, perhaps due to a read error. J is TRBJ2-1 and V is TRBV7-6; 9 nucleotides agree with TRBD2. Per the germline V gene, CDR1 is SGHVS and CDR2 is FNYEAQ. The CDR3 contains 14 residues. This CDR3 is CASSVAGEVNEQFF. The CDR3 region has the DNA TGTGCCAGCAGCGTAGCGGGAGAGGTGAATGAGCAGTTCTTC.

The chain uses TRBV2 and TRBJ2-3, with 7 bases fitting TRBD2. Trimming removed 4 bases from V and 2 bases from J; junction bases left unmatched: 6. The CDR3 spans 15 residues. Germline assignment: CDR1 SNHLY and CDR2 FYNNEI. The DNA of the CDR3 is TGTGCCAGCAGTGGTTTTCTAGCGGCCACAGATACGCAGTATTTT. It specifies CASSGFLAATDTQYF.

The V and J genes are TRBV7-9 and TRBJ1-1; D might be TRBD1 (6 bases). Germline CDR1 and CDR2: SEHNR and FQNEAQ (reference sequence). The CDR3 runs to 15 residues. V lost 0 bases, J lost 8 bases, and 16 bases lay in between. CDR3 DNA: TGTGCCAGCAGCTTAGCGGTCGCAGGGGAGTTAGAAGCTTTCTTT. It yields the protein CASSLAVAGELEAFF.

This clone turned up a few times. Other DNA sequences in this specimen translate into the identical CDR3. The chain carries TRBV2 and TRBJ2-5; D uncertain. The CDR3 has 12 amino acids. Trimming pared 2 bases from V and 4 bases from J, leaving 5 bases between. The germline V gene encodes CDR1 SNHLY and CDR2 FYNNEI. The CDR3 loop reads CASSERRETQYF. CDR3 bases: TGTGCCAGCAGTGAAAGGAGAGAGACCCAGTACTTC. Combining the CDR3 with reference TRBV2 and TRBJ2-5 gives the whole variable domain EPEVTQTPSHQVTQMGQEVILRCVPISNHLYFYWYRQILGQKVEFLVSFYNNEISEKSEIFDDQFSVERPDGSNFTLKIRSTKLEDSAMYFCASSERRETQYFGPGTRLLVL.

The chain employs TRBV2 and TRBJ1-4; D call uncertain. Germline V gives CDR1 SNHLY, CDR2 FYNNEI. This CDR3 is built from 18 residues. V lost 5 bases and J lost 0, with 19 bases in between. The CDR3 coding sequence is TGTGCCAGCAGTTTGCTGGACCCGGGGTCGGCAACTAATGAAAAACTGTTTTTT. The encoded protein is CASSLLDPGSATNEKLFF. Looking up the rest from reference TRBV2 and TRBJ1-4 gives the full variable domain: EPEVTQTPSHQVTQMGQEVILRCVPISNHLYFYWYRQILGQKVEFLVSFYNNEISEKSEIFDDQFSVERPDGSNFTLKIRSTKLEDSAMYFCASSLLDPGSATNEKLFFGSGTQLSVL.

J is TRBJ2-7 and V is TRBV7-9; 8 nucleotides agree with TRBD2. Germline CDR1 reads SEHNR; CDR2 reads FQNEAQ (reference sequence). The CDR3 contains 14 residues. V lost 4 bases to trimming and J lost 4 bases; unmatched junction nucleotides: 6. The DNA of the CDR3 is TGTGCCAGCAGCTCAAGCGAGCGGGAGTACGAGCAGTACTTC. Its translation is CASSSSEREYEQYF.

The V and J genes are TRBV5-6 and TRBJ1-2; weak D call: TRBD1 (6 bases). Trimming left V 1 base short and J 8 bases short, with 12 bases between. The CDR3 runs to 13 residues. Germline V CDR1 and CDR2: SGHDT, YYEEEE. In nucleotides, the CDR3 is TGTGCCAGCAGCTTGATGGGAGGGGGAGGCTACACCTTC. Translation: CASSLMGGGGYTF. The full variable domain, rest sourced from reference TRBV5-6 and TRBJ1-2, is DAGVTQSPTHLIKTRGQQVTLRCSPKSGHDTVSWYQQALGQGPQFIFQYYEEEERQRGNFPDRFSGHQFPNYSSELNVNALLLGDSALYLCASSLMGGGGYTFGSGTRLTVV.

The V and J genes are TRBV6-5 and TRBJ2-1; 9 nucleotides agree with TRBD1. Germline loops: CDR1 MNHEY, CDR2 SVGAGI. This CDR3 is 15 amino acids long. The V and J ends lost 2 bases and 9 bases, in that order; junction bases with no gene match: 8. The CDR3 DNA follows: TGTGCCAGCAGTTACGGACAGGGGTATGTGGGTGAGCAGTTCTTC. Translated: CASSYGQGYVGEQFF.

The rearrangement links TRBV10-2 to TRBJ2-2; no clear D gene. CDR1 is WSHSY, CDR2 SAAADI, per germline. Trimming shortened V by 10 bases and J by 8 bases, and 11 bases separated the two germline ends. The CDR3 covers 11 residues. CDR3 sequence: CAIGTFGELFF. The CDR3 DNA reads TGCGCCATCGGTACCTTTGGGGAGCTGTTTTTT.

The chain uses TRBV25-1 and TRBJ1-1, with D uncertain. V lost 5 bases and J 7 bases, leaving 11 bases between the germline ends. CDR3 length equals 12 residues. CDR1 and CDR2 (germline): MGHDK, SYGVNS. The CDR3, as DNA: TGTGCCAGCAGTTCAGGTTGGGGTGAAGCTTTCTTT. Residues: CASSSGWGEAFF.

This clone was seen only a few times. This chain uses TRBV28 with TRBJ2-7; D possibly corresponds to TRBD2 (6 bases). Germline lookup yields CDR1 MDHEN and CDR2 SYDVKM. Trimming stripped 6 bases from V and 5 bases from J, with 11 bases between. CDR3 length: 12 residues. The chain's CDR3 is CASRPAGNEQYF. In DNA, the CDR3 is TGTGCCAGCAGACCCGCGGGGAACGAGCAGTACTTC.

This clone was observed a handful of times. CDR3 protein: CASSLRSAGGQKTQYF. CDR3 DNA sequence: TGTGCCAGCAGTCTTCGATCAGCGGGAGGGCAAAAGACCCAGTACTTC. This chain uses TRBV27 with TRBJ2-5; 10 positions match TRBD2. The CDR3 covers 16 residues. Germline trimming cut 5 bases from V and 6 bases from J; bases unmatched to any gene: 12. Germline V gene lookup returns CDR1 MNHEY and CDR2 SMNVEV (reference sequence).